This TCR beta chain was identified in a study of quantifying T cell responses using KT2 cells. For the study at large: cDNA was made from DNase-treated RNA using alpha and beta constant primers.

The sample holds many counts of this clonotype. A single-stranded UMI oligo with SP2 sequence was ligated to cDNA 3' ends. An equimolar mix of RC1.1 and RC1.2 primed the beta chain across TRBC1 and TRBC2. Each CDR3 protein gets one entry after TCRdb re-called the UMI-ligation and nested PCR reads with MiXCR. The sample shows 40,000 to 60,000 distinct CDR3 sequences, about 9.9% of them seen only once. Unfractionated PBMC were spiked with known numbers of KT2 clone cells. A range of KT2-to-PBMC ratios was made using fixed PBMC numbers. Trimming pared 8 bases from V and 2 bases from J, leaving 19 bases between. The CDR3 length is 16 residues. CDR1 is SEHNR and CDR2 is FQNEAQ in the germline V gene (reference sequence).

The chain joins TRBV7-9 to TRBJ2-1; D ambiguous. The material sequenced was PBMCs spiked with cells of the T cell clone KT2. The sequence derives from a human donor. In DNA form, the CDR3 reads TGTGCCAGCCCCGCCCGCAGCGATGGTGCCTACAATGAGCAGTTCTTC. This codes for CASPARSDGAYNEQFF.